This TCR beta chain was sequenced in a study of CD8 T cells in Susac syndrome. RNA totalling about 0.5 to 1 ug underwent reverse transcription with random hexamers. An immunoSEQ multiplex PCR amplified TCR beta CDR3 over 54 Vbeta and 13 Jbeta. TCRdb re-derived calls from the immunoSEQ multiplex PCR reads in MiXCR, one entry per CDR3 protein. The table records around 200,000 distinct CDR3 sequences, around 95% of them present only once. The germline V gene has CDR1 SGHVS and CDR2 FNYEAQ. The junction had 4 bases not matched to a gene; V was cut back by 0 bases and J by 6 bases. The length of the CDR3 is 14 residues.

Source material: CD4+ T cells from PBMCs. The TCR sequence derives from a human donor with Susac syndrome. The rearrangement uses TRBV7-6 and TRBJ2-7; 8 bases line up with TRBD2. DNA for the CDR3: TGTGCCAGCAGCTTAGCCGGACTAGCCGGCGAGCAGTACTTC. Amino acid sequence: CASSLAGLAGEQYF.